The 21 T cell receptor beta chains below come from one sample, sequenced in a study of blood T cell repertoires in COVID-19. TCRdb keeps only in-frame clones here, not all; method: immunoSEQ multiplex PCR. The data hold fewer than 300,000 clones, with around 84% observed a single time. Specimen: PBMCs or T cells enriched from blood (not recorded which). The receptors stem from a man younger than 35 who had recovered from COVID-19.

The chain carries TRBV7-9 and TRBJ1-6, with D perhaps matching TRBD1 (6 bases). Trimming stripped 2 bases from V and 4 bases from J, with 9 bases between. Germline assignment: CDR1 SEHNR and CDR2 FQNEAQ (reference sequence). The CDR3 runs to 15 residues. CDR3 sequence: CASSLQGTYNSPLHF. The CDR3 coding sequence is TGTGCCAGCAGCTTACAGGGGACATATAATTCACCCCTCCACTTT.

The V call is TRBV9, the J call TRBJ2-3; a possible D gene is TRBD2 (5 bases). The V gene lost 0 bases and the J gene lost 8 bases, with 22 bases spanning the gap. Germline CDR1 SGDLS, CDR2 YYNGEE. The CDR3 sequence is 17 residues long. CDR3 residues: CASSVVVSWAGVSTQYF. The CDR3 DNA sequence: TGTGCCAGCAGCGTAGTGGTGAGCTGGGCGGGTGTAAGTACGCAGTATTTT.

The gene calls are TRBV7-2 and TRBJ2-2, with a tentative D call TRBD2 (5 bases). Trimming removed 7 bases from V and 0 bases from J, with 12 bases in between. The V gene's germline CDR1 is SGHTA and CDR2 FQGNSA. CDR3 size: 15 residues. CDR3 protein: CASKRGSANTGELFF. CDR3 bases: TGTGCCAGCAAGAGAGGGAGCGCGAACACCGGGGAGCTGTTTTTT.

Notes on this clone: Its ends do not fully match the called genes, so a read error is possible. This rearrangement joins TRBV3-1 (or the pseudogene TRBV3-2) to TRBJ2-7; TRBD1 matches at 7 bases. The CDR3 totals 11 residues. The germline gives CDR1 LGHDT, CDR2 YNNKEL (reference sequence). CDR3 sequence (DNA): TGTGCCAGCAGCCAAGAGAGGGGGCTTCAGTTC. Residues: CASSQERGLQF.

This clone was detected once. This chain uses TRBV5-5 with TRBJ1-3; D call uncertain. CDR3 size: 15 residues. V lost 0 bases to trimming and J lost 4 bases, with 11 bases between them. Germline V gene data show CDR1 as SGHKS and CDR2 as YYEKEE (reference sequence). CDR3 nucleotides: TGTGCCAGCAGCTTGGACGCCTTAGAGGGAAACACCATATATTTT. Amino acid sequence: CASSLDALEGNTIYF.

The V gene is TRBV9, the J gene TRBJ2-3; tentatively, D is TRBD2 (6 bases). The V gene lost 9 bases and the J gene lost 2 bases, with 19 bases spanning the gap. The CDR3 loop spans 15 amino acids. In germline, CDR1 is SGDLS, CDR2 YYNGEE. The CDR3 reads CATQSGTSPTDTQYF. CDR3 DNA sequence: TGTGCCACCCAATCCGGGACTTCACCCACAGATACGCAGTATTTT. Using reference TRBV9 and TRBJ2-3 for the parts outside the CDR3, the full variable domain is DSGVTQTPKHLITATGQRVTLRCSPRSGDLSVYWYQQSLDQGLQFLIQYYNGEERAKGNILERFSAQQFPDLHSELNLSSLELGDSALYFCATQSGTSPTDTQYFGPGTRLTVL.

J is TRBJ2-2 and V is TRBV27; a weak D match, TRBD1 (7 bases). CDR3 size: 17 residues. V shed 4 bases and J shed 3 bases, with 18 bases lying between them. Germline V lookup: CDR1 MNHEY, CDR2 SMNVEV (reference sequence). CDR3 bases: TGTGCCAGCAGTTCCAGGGGGGAAGGAGAATACACCGGGGAGCTGTTTTTT. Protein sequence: CASSSRGEGEYTGELFF.

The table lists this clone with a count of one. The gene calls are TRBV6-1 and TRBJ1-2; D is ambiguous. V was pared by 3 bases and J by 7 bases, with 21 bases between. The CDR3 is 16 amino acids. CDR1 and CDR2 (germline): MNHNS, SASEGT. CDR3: CASSDAGRILTPGYTF. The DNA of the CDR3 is TGTGCCAGCAGTGACGCGGGCCGTATATTAACGCCTGGCTACACCTTC.

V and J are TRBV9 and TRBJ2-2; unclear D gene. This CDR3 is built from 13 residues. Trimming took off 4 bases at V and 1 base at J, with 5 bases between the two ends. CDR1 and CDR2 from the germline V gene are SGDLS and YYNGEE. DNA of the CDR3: TGTGCCAGCAGCCTAATGAACACCGGGGAGCTGTTTTTT. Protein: CASSLMNTGELFF.

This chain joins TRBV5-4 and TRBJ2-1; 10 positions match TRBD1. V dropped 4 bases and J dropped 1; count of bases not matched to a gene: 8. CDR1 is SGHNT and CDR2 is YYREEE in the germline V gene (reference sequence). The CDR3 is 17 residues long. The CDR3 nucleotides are TGTGCCAGCAGCGATCGACAGGGGGCCTTATCCTACAATGAGCAGTTCTTC. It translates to CASSDRQGALSYNEQFF.

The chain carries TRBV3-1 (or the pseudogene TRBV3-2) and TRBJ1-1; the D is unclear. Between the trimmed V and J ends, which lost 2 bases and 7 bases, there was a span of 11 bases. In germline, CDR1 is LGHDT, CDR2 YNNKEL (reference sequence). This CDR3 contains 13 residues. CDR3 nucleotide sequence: TGTGCCAGCAGCCAAACCTACGGGAGTGAAGCTTTCTTT. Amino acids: CASSQTYGSEAFF.

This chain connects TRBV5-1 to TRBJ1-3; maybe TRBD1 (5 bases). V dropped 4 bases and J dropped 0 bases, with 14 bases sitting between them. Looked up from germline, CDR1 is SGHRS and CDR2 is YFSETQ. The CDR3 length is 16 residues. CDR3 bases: TGCGCCAGCAGCGGCAGGGAATCGGGCTCTGGAAACACCATATATTTT. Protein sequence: CASSGRESGSGNTIYF.

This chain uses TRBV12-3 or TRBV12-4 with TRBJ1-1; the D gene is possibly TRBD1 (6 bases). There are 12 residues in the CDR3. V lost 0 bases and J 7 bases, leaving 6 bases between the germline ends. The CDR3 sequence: CASSLAQGEAFF. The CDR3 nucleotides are TGTGCCAGCAGTTTAGCACAGGGTGAAGCTTTCTTT.

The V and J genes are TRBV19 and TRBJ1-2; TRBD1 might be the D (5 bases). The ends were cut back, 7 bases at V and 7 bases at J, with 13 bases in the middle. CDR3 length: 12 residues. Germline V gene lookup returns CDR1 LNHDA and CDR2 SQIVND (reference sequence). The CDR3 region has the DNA TGTGCCAGTACCCGGACATCGGGTGGCTACACCTTC. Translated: CASTRTSGGYTF. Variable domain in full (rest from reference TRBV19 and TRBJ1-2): DGGITQSPKYLFRKEGQNVTLSCEQNLNHDAMYWYRQDPGQGLRLIYYSQIVNDFQKGDIAEGYSVSREKKESFPLTVTSAQKNPTAFYLCASTRTSGGYTFGSGTRLTVV.

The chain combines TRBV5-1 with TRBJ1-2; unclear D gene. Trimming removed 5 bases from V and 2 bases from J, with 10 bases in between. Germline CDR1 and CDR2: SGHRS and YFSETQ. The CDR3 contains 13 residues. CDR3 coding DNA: TGCGCCAGCAGGCTCTCGGGGAACTATGGCTACACCTTC. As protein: CASRLSGNYGYTF.

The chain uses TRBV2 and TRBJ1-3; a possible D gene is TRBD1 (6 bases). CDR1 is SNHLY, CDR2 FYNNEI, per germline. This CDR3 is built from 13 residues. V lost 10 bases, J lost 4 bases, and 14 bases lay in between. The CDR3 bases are TGTGCCACCGCCGGACAGTACGGAAACACCATATATTTT. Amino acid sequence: CATAGQYGNTIYF.

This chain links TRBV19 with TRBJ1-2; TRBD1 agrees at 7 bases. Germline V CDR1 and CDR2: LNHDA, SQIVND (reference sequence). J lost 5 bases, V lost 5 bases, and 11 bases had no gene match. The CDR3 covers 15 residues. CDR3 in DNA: TGTGCCAGTAGTGCGAGACAGGGAATATCATATGGCTACACCTTC. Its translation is CASSARQGISYGYTF.

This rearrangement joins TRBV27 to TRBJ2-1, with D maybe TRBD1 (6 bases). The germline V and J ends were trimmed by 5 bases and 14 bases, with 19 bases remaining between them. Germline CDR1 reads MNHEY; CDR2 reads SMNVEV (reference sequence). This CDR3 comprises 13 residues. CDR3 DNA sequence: TGTGCCAGCAGTAATCTCGAGGGGGTTGGGGAGTTCTTC. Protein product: CASSNLEGVGEFF.

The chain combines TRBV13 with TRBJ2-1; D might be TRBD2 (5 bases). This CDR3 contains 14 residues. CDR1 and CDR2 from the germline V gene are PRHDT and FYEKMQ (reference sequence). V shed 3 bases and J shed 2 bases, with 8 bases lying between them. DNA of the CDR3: TGTGCCAGCAGCTTCGGGGAAGCCTACAATGAGCAGTTCTTC. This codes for CASSFGEAYNEQFF.

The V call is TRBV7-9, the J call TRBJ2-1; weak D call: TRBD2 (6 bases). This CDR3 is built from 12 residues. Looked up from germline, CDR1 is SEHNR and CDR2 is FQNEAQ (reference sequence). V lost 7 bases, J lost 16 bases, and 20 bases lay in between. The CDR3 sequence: CASTSAGTGRFF. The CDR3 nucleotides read TGTGCCAGCACCTCCGCCGGGACTGGGCGTTTCTTC.

The CDR3 spells CAWSRGGSMRELFF. The CDR3 nucleotides read TGTGCCTGGAGTAGGGGCGGGAGCATGAGAGAGCTGTTTTTT. The chain couples TRBV30 to TRBJ2-2; 7 positions agree with TRBD2. Germline CDR1 reads GTSNPN; CDR2 reads SVGIG (reference sequence). J was trimmed by 11 bases and V by 2 bases; bases with no gene match: 11. CDR3 length: 14 amino acids.